These 13 T cell receptor beta chains share one sample of origin, sequenced in a study of response to subunit inactivated influenza vaccine. TCRdb reprocessed the RT-PCR reads via MiXCR and lists one record per CDR3 protein. Seen here are 860,000 or so distinct CDR3 sequences, about 20% observed once, and the top ten hold roughly 10%. The sample here was PBMCs from blood, taken 5 days after vaccination. These receptors came from a man aged 45-60 years who received an inactivated influenza vaccine.

This clonotype was seen many times. V usage is TRBV9 and J usage is TRBJ2-3; 7 nucleotides agree with TRBD2. The junction had 12 bases not matched to a gene; V was cut back by 4 bases and J by 4 bases. The CDR3 is made up of 16 amino acids. The germline CDR1 and CDR2 sequences are SGDLS and YYNGEE. As DNA, the CDR3 is TGTGCCAGCAGCCTCCCCGGACTAGGTGCAGCAGATACGCAGTATTTT. This gives the protein CASSLPGLGAADTQYF.

This clonotype was counted only a few times. The V call is TRBV5-1, the J call TRBJ2-3; D perhaps matches TRBD2 (5 bases). The germline V gene has CDR1 SGHRS and CDR2 YFSETQ. There are 16 residues in the CDR3. Trimming left V 0 bases short and J 0 bases short, with 11 bases between. The CDR3 DNA sequence: TGCGCCAGCAGCTTGGATGCGGGTGGAAGCACAGATACGCAGTATTTT. This sequence encodes CASSLDAGGSTDTQYF. Based on the CDR3 plus reference TRBV5-1 and TRBJ2-3, the full variable domain is KAGVTQTPRYLIKTRGQQVTLSCSPISGHRSVSWYQQTPGQGLQFLFEYFSETQRNKGNFPGRFSGRQFSNSRSEMNVSTLELGDSALYLCASSLDAGGSTDTQYFGPGTRLTVL.

This clonotype was counted at least ten times. The V call is TRBV20-1, the J call TRBJ2-3; D is undetermined. V was cut by 5 bases and J by 2 bases, with 11 bases left in between. This CDR3 region has 13 residues. The germline gives CDR1 DFQATT, CDR2 SNEGSKA (reference sequence). In DNA form, the CDR3 reads TGCAGTGCTTGGGCCTATACCACAGATACGCAGTATTTT. It yields the protein CSAWAYTTDTQYF.

The chain is built from TRBV5-1 and TRBJ1-2; D is possibly TRBD1 (5 bases). V shed 3 bases and J shed 6 bases, with 9 bases lying between them. CDR1 is SGHRS and CDR2 is YFSETQ in the germline V gene. The CDR3 spans 12 residues. The CDR3 bases are TGCGCCAGCAGCTGGGACGGCGATGGCTACACCTTC. This codes for CASSWDGDGYTF.

This clonotype has just a few counts. The V gene is TRBV2, the J gene TRBJ2-7, with D maybe TRBD1 (5 bases). Germline V gene data show CDR1 as SNHLY and CDR2 as FYNNEI. The CDR3 runs to 13 residues. V shed 5 bases and J shed 5 bases, with 13 bases lying between them. CDR3 residues: CASSLTVDHEQYF. The CDR3 bases are TGTGCCAGCAGTCTGACAGTCGATCACGAGCAGTACTTC.

The chain joins TRBV27 to TRBJ2-7; D is possibly TRBD1 (5 bases). CDR1 is MNHEY, CDR2 SMNVEV, per germline (reference sequence). The CDR3 spans 13 residues. V lost 8 bases and J lost 2, with 13 bases in between. CDR3 residues: CASGQQATYEQYF. CDR3 bases: TGTGCCAGCGGCCAACAGGCGACCTACGAGCAGTACTTC.

The chain employs TRBV6-1 and TRBJ2-1; tentatively, D is TRBD1 (7 bases). The V end was cut by 7 bases, the J end by 3 bases, with 19 bases between. This CDR3 has 16 amino acids. Germline lookup yields CDR1 MNHNS and CDR2 SASEGT. DNA for the CDR3: TGTGCCAGCAAACCGGGCGGAGGGGGCTACTACAATGAGCAGTTCTTC. Translated: CASKPGGGGYYNEQFF.

The rearrangement links TRBV11-2 to TRBJ1-2, with 9 bases identical to TRBD1. Looked up from germline, CDR1 is SGHAT and CDR2 is FQNNGV. This CDR3 has 14 amino acids. V shed 4 bases and J 7 bases; nucleotides not matched to a gene: 7. The CDR3 nucleotides read TGTGCCAGCAGCTACAGGGGGCGCGTAGGTGGCTACACCTTC. It is translated as CASSYRGRVGGYTF.

This clonotype was recorded a few times. This rearrangement joins TRBV5-5 to TRBJ2-1; no firm D call. Per germline, CDR1 SGHKS and CDR2 YYEKEE (reference sequence). This CDR3 region has 17 residues. Trimming left V 1 base short and J 0 bases short, with 14 bases between. CDR3 sequence: CASSLSNKASSYNEQFF. In DNA, the CDR3 is TGTGCCAGCAGCTTGTCCAACAAAGCGAGCTCCTACAATGAGCAGTTCTTC.

Points on this clonotype: At one boundary the junction diverges from the germline segment, which might be a read error. The rearrangement joins TRBV12-3 or TRBV12-4 to TRBJ2-5, with 7 bases aligning to TRBD2. The CDR3 is made up of 13 amino acids. CDR3 region: CASSIAGPETQYF. CDR3 in DNA: TGTGCCAGCAGTATAGCGGGCCCGGAGACCCAGTACTTC.

This clonotype was observed a handful of times. The CDR3 sequence is CAISASGGEETQYF. The DNA for the CDR3 is TGTGCCATCAGTGCTAGCGGGGGTGAGGAGACCCAGTACTTC. This chain connects TRBV10-3 to TRBJ2-5; 10 nucleotides align to TRBD2. Looked up from germline, CDR1 is ENHRY and CDR2 is SYGVKD. V gave up 4 bases and J gave up 5 bases; unmatched junction bases: 4. This CDR3 comprises 14 residues.

The chain employs TRBV28 and TRBJ2-3, with 11 bases fitting TRBD2. The CDR3 runs to 18 residues. The germline gives CDR1 MDHEN, CDR2 SYDVKM. With V trimmed by 2 bases and J by 3 bases, 10 bases remained unmatched. DNA of the CDR3: TGTGCCAGCAGTTTAGGCCTATTAGCGGGAGGGGATACAGATACGCAGTATTTT. Its translation: CASSLGLLAGGDTDTQYF.

The rearrangement links TRBV7-6 to TRBJ2-7, with D unresolved. Germline loops: CDR1 SGHVS, CDR2 FNYEAQ. The CDR3 runs to 16 residues. Trimming pared 1 base from V and 6 bases from J, leaving 19 bases between. In DNA, the CDR3 is TGTGCCAGCAGCTTAGATACCCCTAAGGCGGCTGTCGAGCAGTACTTC. Protein product: CASSLDTPKAAVEQYF.